This T cell receptor (beta chain) derives from a study of glioma-infiltrating T cells. Study background: WHO grade II oligodendrogliomas or astrocytomas, plus non-recurrent WHO grade IV glioblastomas, were sampled.

The J segment lost 5 bases and the V segment lost 4 bases, leaving 5 bases of the junction unmatched. Germline V CDR1 and CDR2: KGHSH, LQKENI. The CDR3 loop spans 15 amino acids. About this clonotype: The antigen is undetermined.

The study's findings and limits: Signature shared blood CDR3 motifs were enriched in low-divergence and depleted in high-divergence patients. CDR3 overlap between tissue and blood was very small.

Amplification of TCR alpha and beta CDR3 regions from RNA used iRepertoire nested multiplex PCR. TCRdb processed the multiplex PCR reads anew with MiXCR; each CDR3 protein has one entry. The table lists about 410,000 distinct CDR3 sequences, roughly two fifths of them singletons. V is TRBV18 and J is TRBJ1-1, with 12 nucleotides matching TRBD1. Sequencing used glioma tissue, nonneoplastic brain tissue, or PBMCs (not recorded which). This clonotype was sampled from a human donor with low-grade glioma or glioblastoma, undergoing nonglioma brain surgery, or in good health (not recorded which). The CDR3 DNA sequence: TGTGCCAGCTCACTACGGGACAGGGGGCTTACTGAAGCTTTCTTT. It codes for CASSLRDRGLTEAFF.